A selection of T cell receptor beta chains follows, all from one sample in a study of cytomegalovirus exposure and HLA in healthy donors. Data came from immunoSEQ multiplex PCR; TCRdb stores just in-frame clones and leaves some out. This table has 100,000 to 150,000 clones, approximately 71% appearing once. The sample comprised PBMCs. The receptors derive from a woman in her forties or fifties in good health and CMV-seronegative. CDR3s include the opening cysteine and the closing phenylalanine or tryptophan. Each record gives: V gene, J gene, D gene, CDR3 length, clone size, CDR3 DNA, CDR3 protein. The D gene is left open where the match is weak. The size of a clone is reported for some rows only, either as once, few or many, or as a class for expanded clones.

TRBV29-1	TRBJ2-6	TRBD2	15	-	TGCAGCGTTGGGGAGGGAGGGTCTGGGGCCAACGTCCTGACTTTC	CSVGEGGSGANVLTF
TRBV9	TRBJ2-7	-	14	-	TGTGCCAGCAGCGTAGGCCCAGGTTTGTACGAGCAGTACTTC	CASSVGPGLYEQYF
TRBV7-9	TRBJ1-1	-	13	-	TGTGCCAGCAGACACGAGGCTACTTTTGAAGCTTTCTTT	CASRHEATFEAFF
TRBV6-1	TRBJ1-1	-	13	-	TGTGCCAGCTCAATTGGACAGAGCACTGAAGCTTTCTTT	CASSIGQSTEAFF
TRBV13	TRBJ2-2	-	14	-	TGTGCCAGCAGCAGACTAGGGGTCACCGGGGAGCTGTTTTTT	CASSRLGVTGELFF
TRBV7-9	TRBJ2-1	TRBD1	14	-	TGTGCCAGCAGCCCCGTGCGACAGGGGAATGAGCAGTTCTTC	CASSPVRQGNEQFF
TRBV6-4	TRBJ1-1	-	13	-	TGTGCCAGCAGTGGCGAGAGCGGGACTGAAGCTTTCTTT	CASSGESGTEAFF
TRBV7-9	TRBJ2-7	-	12	-	TGTGCCAGCGGGAGAACAGGGTACGAGCAGTACTTC	CASGRTGYEQYF
TRBV19	TRBJ1-2	TRBD1	15	-	TGTGCCACCTTACCCGGGACAGGTGATTACTATGGCTACACCTTC	CATLPGTGDYYGYTF
TRBV11-3	TRBJ2-1	-	14	-	TGTGCCAGCAGCTTGACGGGAACTAACAATGAGCAGTTCTTC	CASSLTGTNNEQFF
TRBV18	TRBJ1-1	TRBD1	15	few	TGTGCCAGCTCACCCCTGGGACAGAAGAACACTGAAGCTTTCTTT	CASSPLGQKNTEAFF
TRBV19	TRBJ1-2	TRBD1	16	-	TGTGCCAGTACCTACGCTCCAGGGGGGCGATCTACAGGCTACACCTTC	CASTYAPGGRSTGYTF
TRBV20-1	TRBJ2-7	-	11	-	TGCAGTGCTAGGTCCGGACGGACTCCCCTCTTC	CSARSGRTPLF
TRBV28	TRBJ2-7	TRBD1	16	-	TGTGCCAGCAGTTCCCAGGGGGCCGAAGCCCAATACGAGCAGTACTTC	CASSSQGAEAQYEQYF
TRBV10-3	TRBJ2-1	TRBD1	17	-	TGTGCCATCAGTGAGTCGATAGGGACAGGGGCCTACAATGAGCAGTTCTTC	CAISESIGTGAYNEQFF
TRBV6-4	TRBJ2-7	TRBD1	18	few	TGTGCCAGCAGTGACAATTACCTCCGGGACAGGGGAAACTACGAGCAGTACTTC	CASSDNYLRDRGNYEQYF
TRBV7-9	TRBJ2-7	-	13	-	TGTGCCAGCAACCTAGTGGGAGACTGGGAGCAGTACTTC	CASNLVGDWEQYF
TRBV7-9	TRBJ2-7	TRBD1	16	-	TGTGCCAGCAGCTTAGTTAGTACAGGGGGAACCTACGAGCAGTACTTC	CASSLVSTGGTYEQYF
TRBV6-6	TRBJ2-1	TRBD2	14	-	TGTGCCAGCAGTCTTAGCGGGACCTACAATGAGCAGTTCTTC	CASSLSGTYNEQFF
TRBV7-9	TRBJ1-4	-	13	-	TGTGCCAGCAGCTTAGGCGAGTCTGGAAAACTGTTTTTT	CASSLGESGKLFF
TRBV6-5	TRBJ2-7	-	14	-	TGTGCCAGCAGCAACAGAGGGCTGGGTCGGGAGCAGTACTTC	CASSNRGLGREQYF
TRBV7-9	TRBJ2-7	-	14	few	TGTGCCAGCAGCCCCCCGGGGAGTTCCTACGAGCAGTACTTC	CASSPPGSSYEQYF
TRBV6-6	TRBJ1-5	TRBD1	15	-	TGTGCCAGCAGAGCCGACAGGGTTAGCAATCAGCCCCAGCATTTT	CASRADRVSNQPQHF
TRBV6-5	TRBJ2-1	TRBD2	15	-	TGTGCCAGCACCTTGACTAGCGGGAGATCGCATGAGCAGTTCTTC	CASTLTSGRSHEQFF
TRBV28	TRBJ1-4	-	14	few	TGTGCCAGCAGTCAAAAACCTGGGACAGAAAAACTGTTTTTT	CASSQKPGTEKLFF
TRBV28	TRBJ1-2	TRBD1	15	few	TGTGCCAGCAGTTTACATGGGACAGGGGTGGATGGCTACACCTTC	CASSLHGTGVDGYTF
TRBV6-6	TRBJ2-3	-	12	-	TGTGCCAGCAGTGCGGGGGCGGATACGCAGTATTTT	CASSAGADTQYF
TRBV19	TRBJ2-5	-	13	-	TGTGCCAGTAGAAAAGACAGTCAAGAGACCCAGTACTTC	CASRKDSQETQYF
TRBV7-3	TRBJ2-7	TRBD1	12	-	TGTGCCAGCAGCTCAGGGGGTCACGAGCAGTACTTC	CASSSGGHEQYF
TRBV28	TRBJ2-1	TRBD1	18	-	TGTGCCAGCAGTTTTTCGTCAAGGGGGCGTTTTTCCTACAATGAGCAGTTCTTC	CASSFSSRGRFSYNEQFF
TRBV6-1	TRBJ2-3	TRBD1	14	-	TGTGCCAGCAGGAGGACAGGCTTCACAGATACGCAGTATTTT	CASRRTGFTDTQYF
TRBV4-3	TRBJ2-3	-	15	few	TGCGCCAGCAGCCAAGCTGGGACTGGGCAAGATACGCAGTATTTT	CASSQAGTGQDTQYF
TRBV5-8	TRBJ1-5	TRBD1	16	-	TGTGCCAGCAGCACCCGGGACAGCGGGTTCGTTCAGCCCCAGCATTTT	CASSTRDSGFVQPQHF
TRBV6-6	TRBJ2-1	-	12	-	TGTGCCAGCAGGGAGGGGGGGAATGAGCAGTTCTTC	CASREGGNEQFF
TRBV7-2	TRBJ2-7	-	14	-	TGTGCCAGCAGCTTAAGCGGGCAATCCTACGAGCAGTACTTC	CASSLSGQSYEQYF
TRBV7-2	TRBJ2-1	TRBD1	16	-	TGTGCCAGCAGCTCATTCGGACAGGGTTCTACCTATGAGCAGTTCTTC	CASSSFGQGSTYEQFF
TRBV4-2	TRBJ2-7	TRBD2	15	-	TGTGCCAGCAGCCAAGGAGCGGGAGACTACTACGAGCAGTACTTC	CASSQGAGDYYEQYF
TRBV16	TRBJ2-7	-	14	-	TGTGCCAGCAGCCCTTACAGCGGACAGTACGAGCAGTACTTC	CASSPYSGQYEQYF
TRBV28	TRBJ2-2	TRBD2	19	-	TGTGCCAGCAGTATCCTGGGACTAGCGGGAGGGACGAACACCGGGGAGCTGTTTTTT	CASSILGLAGGTNTGELFF
TRBV6-5	TRBJ1-1	TRBD1	12	-	TGTGCCAGCAGTTACCGGCAGGGGGCAGCTTTCTTT	CASSYRQGAAFF
TRBV25-1	TRBJ2-5	TRBD1	14	-	TGTGCCAGCAGTCGAGGGCTGACAGGGGAGACCCAGTACTTC	CASSRGLTGETQYF
TRBV14	TRBJ2-7	TRBD1	14	-	TGTGCCAGCAGCCATCCGGGACAGTCCTACGAGCAGTACTTC	CASSHPGQSYEQYF